This TCR beta chain was documented in a study of shared clonotypes between healthy human individuals. In the study overall: The study used three CD4 naive, three CD4 memory, two CD8 naive and one CD8 memory plate per donor. General observations from the study: The authors expected sequencing depth to affect clonotype sharing among donors. Incompleteness in sorted-subset sequencing, despite large depth, was shown by rarefaction.

It was CD45RO-negative cells, positively selected for CCR7, that made up naive CD8 cells, with terminally differentiated effector memory CD45RA+ cells excluded. Only Caucasian adults living in Nashville, Tennessee made up the donor group. Here immunoSEQ multiplex PCR was the method, and the copy in TCRdb shows in-frame clones only, minus some. The data show around 2,000,000 clones, about 94% seen once. The ends were cut back, 1 base at V and 3 bases at J, with 13 bases in the middle. This CDR3 is built from 15 residues. Germline V CDR1 and CDR2: MNHEY, SMNVEV (reference sequence). For this clone: The antigen remains unidentified.

Source material: naive CD8+ T cells sorted from blood. This TCR was recovered from a man between 18 and 29 years old in good health. J is TRBJ2-7 and V is TRBV27, with D possibly being TRBD1 (6 bases). The CDR3: CASSLLGTSNYEQYF. For the CDR3, the DNA is TGTGCCAGCAGTTTATTGGGGACATCTAACTACGAGCAGTACTTC.